What follows is one T cell receptor (beta chain) and its context. The antigen is undetermined. The data are from a study of cytomegalovirus exposure and HLA in healthy donors. Across the whole study: Inside one of the first data releases sat 80 million to 95 million unique TCRs taken from HLA-typed donors. The Caucasian-associated ancestry cluster contained 81% of the approximately 430 genotyped donors. Study results and caveats: Investigators reported some 150 TCR beta chains as tied to cytomegalovirus.

The study ran its PCR with 60 Vbeta and 13 Jbeta primers. Assay used: immunoSEQ multiplex PCR; TCRdb lists only in-frame clones, some missing. The table includes 200,000 or so clones, about 90% detected once. CDR1 and CDR2 from the germline V gene are MNHEY and SVGAGI. The CDR3 is 12 amino acids. Trimming pared 6 bases from V and 8 bases from J, leaving 13 bases between. The source material was PBMCs. The chain links TRBV6-5 to TRBJ1-2, with a tentative D call TRBD1 (6 bases). This clonotype was sampled from a girl less than two years old in good health and CMV-seronegative. CDR3 in DNA: TGTGCCAGCAGCCTGCGGGGGGCCGGCTACACCTTC. It translates to CASSLRGAGYTF.